Below are 7 T cell receptor beta chains sequenced from a single sample in a study of human T cells and chemical hapten exposure. Time point in this sample: patch test 1, 2 weeks after DPC sensitization. Treatment described: therapeutic diphenylcyclopropenone sensitization with weekly scalp DPC. Unseparated into fractions, whole blood served as the source from which total RNA was extracted. MiXCR, run by TCRdb on the RACE reads, gives a single entry per CDR3 protein. Of under 40,000 distinct CDR3 sequences listed, approximately 6.3% are singletons. Here the sequenced sample was whole blood, taken in connection with sensitization to the hapten diphenylcyclopropenone (DPC). Receptors originate from a young woman with alopecia areata. Some clones in this sample may be carry-over from other donors' samples.

This clonotype showed up just a few times. The chain combines TRBV20-1 with TRBJ2-3; TRBD1 matches 9 bases. This CDR3 region has 16 residues. The germline V gene has CDR1 DFQATT and CDR2 SNEGSKA (reference sequence). Trimming at V came to 4 bases and at J to 1 base, leaving 9 bases not matched to a gene. CDR3 protein: CSAIPGTGLGTDTQYF. As DNA, the CDR3 is TGCAGTGCTATCCCCGGGACAGGGCTAGGCACAGATACGCAGTATTTT.

The J gene is TRBJ2-7, the V gene TRBV6-2 or TRBV6-3, with 8 nucleotides matching TRBD2. CDR3 length: 15 amino acids. Germline CDR1 and CDR2: MNHEY and SVGEGT. V lost 6 bases and J lost 3; bases outside the gene matches: 10. CDR3 in DNA: TGTGCCAGCAGCCAACCGGGACTAGACCACTACGAGCAGTACTTC. Encoded protein: CASSQPGLDHYEQYF.

This clonotype was counted many times. The genes are TRBV5-5 and TRBJ1-6; 8 positions agree with TRBD1. The CDR3 consists of 14 residues. Losses at the gene ends were 3 bases for V and 13 bases for J; bases not matched to a gene: 9. The germline V gene encodes CDR1 SGHKS and CDR2 YYEKEE (reference sequence). CDR3 sequence: CASSSGTGFSPLHF. DNA of the CDR3: TGTGCCAGCAGCTCCGGGACAGGTTTTAGTCCCCTCCACTTT.

This clonotype was seen a few times. CDR3 nucleotide sequence: TGTGCCAGCCGGACAGGACTAGCGGGGCAAGATACGCAGTATTTT. Protein product: CASRTGLAGQDTQYF. The gene calls are TRBV7-8 and TRBJ2-3, with TRBD2 matching 12 bases. V shed 8 bases and J 5 bases; nucleotides not matched to a gene: 8. CDR1 and CDR2 (germline): SGHVS, FQNEAQ. The CDR3 totals 15 residues.

This clonotype was observed at least ten times. This sequence joins TRBV12-3 or TRBV12-4 and TRBJ2-3; TRBD1 agrees at 8 bases. V lost 2 bases to trimming and J lost 1 base; unmatched junction nucleotides: 11. CDR3 size: 18 residues. For the CDR3, the DNA is TGTGCCAGCAGTTTAATTGTCATGACAGGGGCTGGCACAGATACGCAGTATTTT. Translating it yields CASSLIVMTGAGTDTQYF.

This clonotype has just a few counts. The chain recombines TRBV28 with TRBJ1-5, with D uncertain. The CDR3 runs 17 residues. Germline CDR1 and CDR2: MDHEN and SYDVKM. Trimming took off 2 bases at V and 0 bases at J, with 14 bases between the two ends. CDR3 protein: CASSLILTAFSNQPQHF. The CDR3 DNA follows: TGTGCCAGCAGTTTAATTTTGACTGCCTTTAGCAATCAGCCCCAGCATTTT.

The chain employs TRBV3-1 and TRBJ2-7; D ambiguous. CDR3 size: 13 residues. CDR1 LGHDT and CDR2 YNNKEL come from the germline V gene (reference sequence). Trimming cost V 0 bases and J 3 bases, with 6 bases left between them. CDR3 sequence: CASSQDIRYEQYF. The DNA for the CDR3 is TGTGCCAGCAGCCAAGACATCCGCTACGAGCAGTACTTC.